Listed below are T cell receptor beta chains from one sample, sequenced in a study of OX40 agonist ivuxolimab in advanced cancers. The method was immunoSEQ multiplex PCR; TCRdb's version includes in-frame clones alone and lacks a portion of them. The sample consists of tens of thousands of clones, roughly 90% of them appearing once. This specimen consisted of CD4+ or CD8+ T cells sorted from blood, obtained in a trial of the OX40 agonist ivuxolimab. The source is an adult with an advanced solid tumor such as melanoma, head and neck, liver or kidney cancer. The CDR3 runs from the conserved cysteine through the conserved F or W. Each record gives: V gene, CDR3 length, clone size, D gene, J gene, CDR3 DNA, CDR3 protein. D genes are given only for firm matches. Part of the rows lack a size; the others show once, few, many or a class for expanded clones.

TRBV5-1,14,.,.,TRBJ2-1,TGCGCCAGCAGCAAAGACAGGAACTACAATGAGCAGTTCTTC,CASSKDRNYNEQFF
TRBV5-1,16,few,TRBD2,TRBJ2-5,TGCGCCAGCAGCTTGGGAGTAGCGGGTGGACTAGAGACCCAGTACTTC,CASSLGVAGGLETQYF
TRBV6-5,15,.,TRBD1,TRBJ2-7,TGTGCCAGCAGTCCTCGGGACAGACTATCCTACGAGCAGTACTTC,CASSPRDRLSYEQYF
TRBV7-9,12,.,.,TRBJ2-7,TGTGCCAGCAGCTTCGGACAGTACGAGCAGTACTTC,CASSFGQYEQYF
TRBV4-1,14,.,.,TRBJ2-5,TGCGCCAGCGGACCGGGCCTCAAACAAGAGACCCAGTACTTC,CASGPGLKQETQYF
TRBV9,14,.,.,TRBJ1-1,TGTGCCAGCAGCGTAGGGGAAAGGAACACTGAAGCTTTCTTT,CASSVGERNTEAFF
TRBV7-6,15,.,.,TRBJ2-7,TGTGCCAGCAGCTTAACCTTTGGACAGCTCTACGAGCAGTACTTC,CASSLTFGQLYEQYF
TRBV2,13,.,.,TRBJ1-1,TGTGCCAGCAGTGAAGCTCCGGGGAGTGAAGCTTTCTTT,CASSEAPGSEAFF
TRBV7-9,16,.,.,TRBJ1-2,TGTGCCAGCAGCTTAAGCGGCAGTCTAGCTAACTATGGCTACACCTTC,CASSLSGSLANYGYTF
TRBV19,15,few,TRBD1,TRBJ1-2,TGTGCCAGTAGTATAAGGACAGGTCCTAACTATGGCTACACCTTC,CASSIRTGPNYGYTF
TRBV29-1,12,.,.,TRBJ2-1,TGCAGCGTTGAGGGGTGGGGTGATGAGCAGTTCTTC,CSVEGWGDEQFF
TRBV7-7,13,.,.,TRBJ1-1,TGTGCTAGCAGCGTGGACCCTAACACTGAAGCTTTCTTT,CASSVDPNTEAFF
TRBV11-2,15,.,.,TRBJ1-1,TGTGCCAGCAGCTTAGATCTAACGGGAGGGGGGGAAGCTTTCTTT,CASSLDLTGGGEAFF
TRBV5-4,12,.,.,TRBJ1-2,TGTGCCAGCAGCGAGGGGGTGGTTGGCTACACCTTC,CASSEGVVGYTF
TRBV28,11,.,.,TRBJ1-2,TGTGCCAGCAGTTCGGCAGGCAGGGCGACCTTC,CASSSAGRATF
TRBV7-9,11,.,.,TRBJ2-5,TGTGCCAGCAGAGCCCTAGAGACCCAGTACTTC,CASRALETQYF
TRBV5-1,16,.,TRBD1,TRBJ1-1,TGCGCCAGCAGCCGGGGCCCGGGACAGGGGAACACTGAAGCTTTCTTT,CASSRGPGQGNTEAFF
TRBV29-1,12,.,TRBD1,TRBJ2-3,TGCAGCGTTGAACAGGGGGCTGATACGCAGTATTTT,CSVEQGADTQYF